Listed here is a single T cell receptor (beta chain). Its binding antigen is unknown. Base qualities are not at hand, and no much larger clone is one base apart. Cut back by 8 bases and 2 bases, the V and J ends lie 8 bases apart. Its CDR3 holds 12 amino acids, cysteine through phenylalanine. Here the CDR3 DNA is all that survives: 36 bases in frame from base 1. The germline V gene (reference sequence) gives CDR1 as LNHDA and CDR2 as SQIVND. TCRbeta CDR3 regions were amplified from genomic DNA using the immunoSEQ Assay, a bias-controlled multiplex PCR. For the original study's pipeline: Nucleated cell counts per sample were estimated from amplification of reference gene primers within the assay. To quantify the absolute abundance of each unique TCRbeta CDR3 rearrangement, sequence reads were collapsed and filtered. Productive Simpson clonality was computed per sample as the square root of Simpson's diversity index over productive rearrangements. Drawn from immuneACCESS, this table holds only the in-frame rearrangements with V and J called that TCRdb kept. Clones are partly lost; checked studies trace under half to an unresolved V gene and leave the rest unexplained. The V and J calls and clone size come from that table; D and trimming were worked out from the DNA. The sample records about 250,000 clones, 81% of which are singletons. About 7.4% of the sample is taken by the ten largest.

These data are taken from a study of blood T cell repertoires in COVID-19 (dated by TCRdb to 2020 to 2021). A note on the overall study: Collaborator samples came from the United States, Italy and Spain and covered acute and convalescent phases of COVID-19. The prospective study material was composed of cDNA or gDNA derived from T cells, B-cell-depleted T cells, or PBMCs. The dataset comprised deeply sampled blood TCRbeta repertoires from subjects exposed to, actively infected with, or recovered from COVID-19. The repertoires were made available in a free public database intended to serve as a resource for research on the immune response to SARS-CoV-2. Samples came from the ongoing ImmuneRACE study (first 160 participants) plus 1,254 subjects from 6 global collaborators. Nearly every sample came with metadata listing a de-identified subject ID, COVID-19 status, age in years and sex. HLA class I and class II types, where available, came from metadata supplied by the sample provider rather than from assay-based typing. Study-wide findings and limitations: The amount of clinical and demographic metadata varied by source and participant and was provided uncurated.

Whole blood was collected in K2EDTA tubes by collaborating institutions according to the institutions' own protocols. Collaborator samples were shipped for TCRbeta analysis as frozen whole blood, isolated PBMCs, or DNA extracted from either sample type. The receptor chain draws on TRBV19 and TRBJ2-3, with the D gene call left open. Material: peripheral blood. This TCR was sampled from a woman older than 75 with acute or convalescent COVID-19. The sequence in DNA is TGTGCCAGTGCGAAGTTCACAGATACGCAGTATTTT. Translated, this is CASAKFTDTQYF.